Reported below is one T cell receptor (beta chain). The antigen is undetermined. This entry is derived from a study of CD8+CD57+ T cells in acquired aplastic anemia. Study overall: Recorded DNA amounts for sorted CD4+ and CD8+ cells had an average of about 3.5 ug. Some 10 million reads were obtained on average for healthy donor CD4+ cells.

According to the study, genomic DNA was the template for TCR beta VDJ and CDR3 profiling. A single record per CDR3 protein comes from TCRdb applying MiXCR to the reads. The sample yields about 400,000 distinct CDR3 sequences, roughly 64% seen once. Findings and limits, study-wide: CD8+ Simpson's diversity in patients was not significantly different from that in controls. Patients and controls shared 25 to 30 CD8+ CDR3 sequences.

Trimming pared 2 bases from V and 5 bases from J, leaving 8 bases between. The length of the CDR3 is 14 residues. Germline CDR1 is SGHNT and CDR2 is YYREEE (reference sequence). Material for sequencing was sorted CD4+, CD8+, or CD8+CD57+ T cells (not recorded which) from PBMCs. V usage is TRBV5-4 and J usage is TRBJ1-6; D call uncertain. This clonotype originated in a human donor in good health, serving as a control. The CDR3: CASSFDSDNSPLHF. In DNA form, the CDR3 reads TGTGCCAGCAGCTTCGACTCGGATAATTCACCCCTCCACTTT.